This T cell receptor beta chain stems from a study of OX40 agonist ivuxolimab in advanced cancers. Study information: Intravenous ivuxolimab at 0.01 to 10 mg/kg was given to patients every 2 weeks. Partial responses were observed in three patients, of whom one had hepatocellular carcinoma and two had cutaneous melanoma.

TCRdb's table, derived via immunoSEQ multiplex PCR, lists solely in-frame clones and lacks some. In the table there are some 100,000 clones, under 95% of which are singletons. Trimming removed 5 bases from V and 0 bases from J; junction bases left unmatched: 4. The CDR3 is 15 amino acids. The germline CDR1 and CDR2 sequences are KGHSH and LQKENI. Details on this clone: The same CDR3 is also encoded by other DNA sequences in this sample.

This receptor was obtained from an adult with an advanced solid tumor such as melanoma, head and neck, liver or kidney cancer. V and J are TRBV18 and TRBJ2-3; 8 bases fit TRBD1. This material consisted of CD4+ or CD8+ T cells sorted from blood, taken in a trial of the OX40 agonist ivuxolimab. CDR3 sequence reads: CASSSRDRSTDTQYF. As DNA, the CDR3 is TGTGCCAGCTCATCCAGGGACAGGAGCACAGATACGCAGTATTTT. The full variable domain, with the rest looked up from reference TRBV18 and TRBJ2-3, is NAGVMQNPRHLVRRRGQEARLRCSPMKGHSHVYWYRQLPEEGLKFMVYLQKENIIDESGMPKERFSAEFPKEGPSILRIQQVVRGDSAAYFCASSSRDRSTDTQYFGPGTRLTVL.